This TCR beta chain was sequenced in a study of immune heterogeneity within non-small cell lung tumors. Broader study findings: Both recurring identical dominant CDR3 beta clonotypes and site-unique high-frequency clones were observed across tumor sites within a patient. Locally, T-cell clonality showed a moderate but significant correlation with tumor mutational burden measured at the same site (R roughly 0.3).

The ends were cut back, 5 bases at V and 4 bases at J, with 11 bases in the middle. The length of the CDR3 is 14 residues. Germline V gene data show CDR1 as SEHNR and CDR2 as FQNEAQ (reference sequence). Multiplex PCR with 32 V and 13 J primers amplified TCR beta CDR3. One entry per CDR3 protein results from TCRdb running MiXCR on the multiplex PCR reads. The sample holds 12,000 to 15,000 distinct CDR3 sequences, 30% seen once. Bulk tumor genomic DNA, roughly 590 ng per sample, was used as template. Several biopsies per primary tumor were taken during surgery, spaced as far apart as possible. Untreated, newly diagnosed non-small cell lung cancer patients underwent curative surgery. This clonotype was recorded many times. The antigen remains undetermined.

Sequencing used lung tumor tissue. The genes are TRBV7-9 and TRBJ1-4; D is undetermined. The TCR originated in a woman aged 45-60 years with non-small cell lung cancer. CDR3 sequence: CASSPDRFNEKLFF. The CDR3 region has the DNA TGTGCCAGCAGCCCGGACCGTTTTAATGAAAAACTGTTTTTT.